Presented here are 27 T cell receptor beta chains from one specimen sequenced in a study of cytomegalovirus exposure and HLA in healthy donors. PCR involved 60 Vbeta and 13 Jbeta primers. This table comes from immunoSEQ multiplex PCR, and its TCRdb copy is limited to in-frame clones, with some not included. The repertoire includes 100,000 or so clones, roughly four fifths of them detected once, and around 3.7% sits in the top ten. The sequencing input was PBMCs. The receptors were gathered from a man aged 30 to 39 in good health and CMV-seropositive.

The chain couples TRBV6-1 to TRBJ1-3; D is unclear. This CDR3 region has 14 residues. V lost 2 bases, J lost 8 bases, and 13 bases lay in between. Germline assignment: CDR1 MNHNS and CDR2 SASEGT. CDR3 in amino acids: CASSERRLADTIYF. The CDR3 bases are TGTGCCAGCAGTGAAAGGAGGTTAGCGGACACCATATATTTT.

V is TRBV30 and J is TRBJ2-1, with 10 positions matching TRBD2. The CDR3 length is 14 residues. Germline V gene lookup returns CDR1 GTSNPN and CDR2 SVGIG (reference sequence). V trimming: 2 bases; J trimming: 5 bases; junction bases outside the gene matches: 3. The DNA of the CDR3 is TGTGCCTGGAGTAGGCTAGCGGGGGACAATGAGCAGTTCTTC. It encodes CAWSRLAGDNEQFF.

This clone was found a few times. This chain connects TRBV5-1 to TRBJ2-1, with a possible D match to TRBD1 (5 bases). Per germline, CDR1 SGHRS and CDR2 YFSETQ. The CDR3 is 12 residues long. Trimming cost V 0 bases and J 15 bases, with 13 bases left between them. The CDR3 reads CASSLDEGAGFF. The CDR3 DNA is TGCGCCAGCAGCTTGGATGAAGGGGCCGGGTTCTTC.

This chain joins TRBV14 and TRBJ2-5; possible D gene TRBD2, 6 bases. CDR3 size: 16 residues. The germline gives CDR1 SGHDN, CDR2 FVKESK. The ends were cut back, 2 bases at V and 5 bases at J, with 18 bases in the middle. As DNA, the CDR3 is TGTGCCAGCAGCCAACAACTAGCTTCCCCGCAGGAGACCCAGTACTTC. Translation: CASSQQLASPQETQYF.

The chain carries TRBV4-1 and TRBJ1-5; 8 bases agree with TRBD1. The J segment lost 9 bases and the V segment lost 0 bases, leaving 10 bases of the junction unmatched. The V gene's germline CDR1 is MGHRA and CDR2 YSYEKL. This CDR3 is 16 amino acids long. CDR3 nucleotides: TGCGCCAGCAGCCAAGATGCGACAGGGGCCCGACCGCCCCAGCATTTT. It is translated as CASSQDATGARPPQHF.

V usage is TRBV27 and J usage is TRBJ2-7; D call uncertain. CDR3 length equals 15 residues. Germline CDR1 reads MNHEY; CDR2 reads SMNVEV (reference sequence). V was pared by 5 bases and J by 6 bases, with 20 bases between. In DNA, the CDR3 is TGTGCCAGCAGTCCCCGCGGCGCCAGAATTCCCGAGCAGTACTTC. Protein: CASSPRGARIPEQYF.

The chain uses TRBV29-1 and TRBJ2-1; the match to TRBD2 covers 9 bases. Germline V gene lookup returns CDR1 SQVTM and CDR2 ANQGSEA. This CDR3 region has 13 residues. Losses at the gene ends were 7 bases for V and 3 bases for J; bases not matched to a gene: 4. The CDR3 spells CSGLAGVYNEQFF. The DNA of the CDR3 is TGCAGCGGCTTAGCGGGAGTCTACAATGAGCAGTTCTTC.

The rearrangement joins TRBV30 to TRBJ2-1; D remains unclear. Germline V lookup: CDR1 GTSNPN, CDR2 SVGIG (reference sequence). The CDR3 runs to 14 residues. Trimming stripped 2 bases from V and 6 bases from J, with 14 bases between. The CDR3 sequence is CAWSRLVVGNEQFF. In DNA form, the CDR3 reads TGTGCCTGGAGTAGGCTAGTAGTCGGCAATGAGCAGTTCTTC.

V usage is TRBV18 and J usage is TRBJ2-1; the match to TRBD2 covers 16 bases. V gave up 0 bases and J gave up 4 bases; unmatched junction bases: 3. This CDR3 is 18 amino acids long. The germline V gene encodes CDR1 KGHSH and CDR2 LQKENI. For the CDR3, the DNA is TGTGCCAGCTCACCACCGGGACTAGCGGGAGGGCCTTACAATGAGCAGTTCTTC. Protein product: CASSPPGLAGGPYNEQFF.

On this clone itself: The sample carries other DNA sequences with the same CDR3. V gene TRBV18 combines with J gene TRBJ1-5, with TRBD1 matching 7 bases. The germline V gene has CDR1 KGHSH and CDR2 LQKENI. V was clipped by 6 bases and J by 0 bases; unmatched bases: 5. The CDR3 covers 15 residues. The CDR3 nucleotides are TGTGCCAGCTCCCCAGACAGGGTTAGCAATCAGCCCCAGCATTTT. Translation gives CASSPDRVSNQPQHF.

The chain combines TRBV9 with TRBJ2-2, with 11 bases that match TRBD2. The length of the CDR3 is 18 residues. V was clipped by 0 bases and J by 4 bases; unmatched bases: 8. In germline, CDR1 is SGDLS, CDR2 YYNGEE. The CDR3 sequence: CASSVGLAGNGGTGELFF. CDR3 nucleotide sequence: TGTGCCAGCAGCGTAGGACTAGCGGGAAATGGGGGCACCGGGGAGCTGTTTTTT.

Regarding this clone: Relative to the germline gene, one junction end is altered; a read error may explain this. V and J are TRBV7-9 and TRBJ2-7; TRBD2 aligns across 8 bases. Germline assignment: CDR1 SEHNR and CDR2 FQNEAQ (reference sequence). CDR3 size: 13 residues. DNA of the CDR3: TGTTCCAGCAGCGTTCTCGGGACTAGCGAGCAGTACTTC. Protein product: CSSSVLGTSEQYF.

This chain joins TRBV5-1 and TRBJ2-7; TRBD2 aligns across 10 bases. The CDR3 totals 15 residues. Germline V lookup: CDR1 SGHRS, CDR2 YFSETQ. Trimming at V came to 5 bases and at J to 7 bases, leaving 12 bases not matched to a gene. CDR3 sequence: CASSEREGGYGEQYF. The CDR3 DNA reads as TGCGCCAGCAGTGAGCGGGAGGGAGGGTATGGTGAGCAGTACTTC.

This clone has just one count. The genes are TRBV9 and TRBJ2-1; 8 nucleotides agree with TRBD1. Losses at the gene ends were 3 bases for V and 8 bases for J; bases not matched to a gene: 10. The CDR3 contains 15 residues. Germline V CDR1 and CDR2: SGDLS, YYNGEE. CDR3 sequence: CASSARTGKMDEQFF. CDR3 bases: TGTGCCAGCAGCGCCCGGACAGGGAAGATGGATGAGCAGTTCTTC.

The V gene is TRBV4-3, the J gene TRBJ2-7, with 13 bases matching TRBD2. The ends lost 3 bases at V and 4 bases at J; junction bases unmatched: 3. The CDR3 spans 15 residues. Germline CDR1 and CDR2: LGHNA and YSLEER. CDR3 amino acids: CASSQGLAGYYEQYF. The CDR3 DNA is TGCGCCAGCAGCCAGGGACTAGCGGGATATTACGAGCAGTACTTC.

The gene calls are TRBV7-2 and TRBJ2-7; TRBD2 agrees at 13 bases. This CDR3 contains 15 residues. The germline CDR1 and CDR2 sequences are SGHTA and FQGNSA. V lost 5 bases to trimming and J lost 5 bases; unmatched junction nucleotides: 6. The CDR3 nucleotides read TGTGCCAGCAGCCGGACTAGCGGGAGTTGGAACGAGCAGTACTTC. It yields the protein CASSRTSGSWNEQYF.

The V gene is TRBV19, the J gene TRBJ2-1, with TRBD1 identical over 12 bases. Germline loops: CDR1 LNHDA, CDR2 SQIVND (reference sequence). The V and J ends lost 4 bases and 7 bases, in that order; junction bases with no gene match: 8. The CDR3 has 16 residues. The CDR3 nucleotides read TGTGCCAGTAGTAGGGACAGGGGGCAACTCACGAATGAGCAGTTCTTC. It encodes CASSRDRGQLTNEQFF. Looking up the rest from reference TRBV19 and TRBJ2-1 gives the full variable domain: DGGITQSPKYLFRKEGQNVTLSCEQNLNHDAMYWYRQDPGQGLRLIYYSQIVNDFQKGDIAEGYSVSREKKESFPLTVTSAQKNPTAFYLCASSRDRGQLTNEQFFGPGTRLTVL.

The genes are TRBV5-4 and TRBJ2-7; D gene ambiguous. V was pared by 0 bases and J by 7 bases, with 8 bases between. CDR1 is SGHNT, CDR2 YYREEE, per germline (reference sequence). The CDR3 sequence is 12 residues long. In DNA form, the CDR3 reads TGTGCCAGCAGCTTGGAAATCTCGGAGCAGTACTTC. Its protein product is CASSLEISEQYF.

The chain has TRBV5-6 and TRBJ2-2; weak D call: TRBD2 (5 bases). V was trimmed by 0 bases and J by 7 bases, leaving 13 bases between them. The CDR3 contains 15 residues. Germline assignment: CDR1 SGHDT and CDR2 YYEEEE. Here the CDR3 reads CASSLVGSGNGELFF. CDR3 nucleotides: TGTGCCAGCAGCTTGGTAGGGAGTGGTAACGGGGAGCTGTTTTTT.

The chain joins TRBV11-3 to TRBJ2-7, with D maybe TRBD2 (6 bases). Trimming took 4 bases from V and 7 from J, leaving 14 bases between them. Germline assignment: CDR1 SGHNT and CDR2 YENEEA. CDR3 size: 13 residues. The CDR3: CASSSGLFKEQYF. For the CDR3, the DNA is TGTGCCAGCAGCTCCGGACTATTTAAAGAGCAGTACTTC.

In this sample, this clone turned up once. The genes are TRBV18 and TRBJ2-5; D is perhaps TRBD1 (6 bases). Trimming took off 2 bases at V and 5 bases at J, with 15 bases between the two ends. There are 15 residues in the CDR3. Germline V gives CDR1 KGHSH, CDR2 LQKENI. CDR3 sequence reads: CASSPTTGRGETQYF. The CDR3 DNA is TGTGCCAGCTCACCAACGACAGGACGAGGGGAGACCCAGTACTTC.

Concerning this clone: At one boundary the junction diverges from the germline segment, which might be a read error. The chain has TRBV7-9 and TRBJ2-1; D not certain. Germline assignment: CDR1 SEHNR and CDR2 FQNEAQ (reference sequence). CDR3 length: 16 amino acids. CDR3 residues: CSSSLEWRSSYNEQFF. For the CDR3, the DNA is TGTTCCAGCAGCTTAGAATGGCGGAGCTCCTACAATGAGCAGTTCTTC.

This clone was picked up one time. The rearrangement uses TRBV5-1 and TRBJ2-7, with D unresolved. The V gene's germline CDR1 is SGHRS and CDR2 YFSETQ. This CDR3 has 14 residues. V was shortened by 1 base and J by 3 bases, with 11 bases between the two germline ends. CDR3 DNA sequence: TGCGCCAGCAGCTTGATCGGTCCAAACTACGAGCAGTACTTC. It specifies CASSLIGPNYEQYF.

The CDR3 here is CSAPINTEAFF. The CDR3 DNA is TGCAGTGCTCCTATTAACACTGAAGCTTTCTTT. V usage is TRBV20-1 and J usage is TRBJ1-1; D is uncertain. V lost 5 bases, J lost 2 bases, and 6 bases lay in between. The germline CDR1 and CDR2 sequences are DFQATT and SNEGSKA (reference sequence). CDR3 length: 11 residues.

The V and J genes are TRBV6-5 and TRBJ2-7; 8 bases match TRBD2. The trim removed 6 bases at V and 4 bases at J, leaving 11 bases unmatched. The CDR3 covers 15 residues. The germline CDR1 and CDR2 sequences are MNHEY and SVGAGI. The CDR3 coding sequence is TGTGCCAGCAGACCCCAGGCGGGGGGCTTTTACGAGCAGTACTTC. Translation gives CASRPQAGGFYEQYF.

The chain combines TRBV6-1 with TRBJ1-6; D is perhaps TRBD1 (6 bases). The ends were cut back, 2 bases at V and 1 base at J, with 18 bases in the middle. The CDR3 has 19 amino acids. Germline V lookup: CDR1 MNHNS, CDR2 SASEGT. The CDR3 loop reads CASSETPLQGSSYNSPLHF. CDR3 bases: TGTGCCAGCAGTGAAACCCCCCTACAGGGCTCGTCCTATAATTCACCCCTCCACTTT.

The chain links TRBV29-1 to TRBJ1-2, with TRBD1 as a possible D gene (6 bases). V lost 4 bases, J lost 3 bases, and 9 bases lay in between. Germline CDR1 is SQVTM and CDR2 is ANQGSEA. The CDR3 is 12 residues long. CDR3 coding DNA: TGCAGCGTTGGAAAGGGGGACTATGGCTACACCTTC. This codes for CSVGKGDYGYTF.